This T cell receptor beta chain emerged from a study of blood T cell repertoires in COVID-19. As for the study in general: Some COVID-19 samples were acute and others convalescent; all came from the United States, Italy and Spain. PBMCs, B-cell-depleted T cells, or T cells provided the cDNA or gDNA that made up the material.

CDR1 is SEHNR, CDR2 FQNEAQ, per germline (reference sequence). This CDR3 is 16 amino acids long. With 1 base removed from V and 1 base from J, the gap between germline ends came to 11 bases. Per the authors' pipeline: Amplified reference gene primers provided the basis for estimating nucleated cell counts. Assay: immunoSEQ multiplex PCR; the TCRdb copy retains only in-frame clones and omits some. V and J calls and clone size are given by that table; D and trimming were obtained from the DNA. The sample gives around 40,000 clones, 70% to 80% of which show up once; approximately 23% is in the top ten. This clonotype originated in a man between 70 and 80 years old with acute or convalescent COVID-19. The specimen was peripheral blood. The chain has TRBV7-9 and TRBJ1-5, with a weak D call TRBD1 (6 bases). This CDR3 is CASSLVQGSSNQPQHF. DNA of the CDR3: TGTGCCAGCAGCTTAGTGCAGGGGAGCAGCAATCAGCCCCAGCATTTT.